This TCR beta chain was sequenced during a study of response to subunit inactivated influenza vaccine. Study-wide findings and caveats: Authors proposed each seasonal influenza vaccination draws in few new T cells.

This CDR3 has 16 residues. Germline V CDR1 and CDR2: MNHEY, SMNVEV (reference sequence). Unmatched junction bases numbered 6, after V lost 6 bases and J lost 4 bases. To note about this clonotype: Its specificity is unknown.

Each CDR3 protein gets one entry after TCRdb re-called the RT-PCR reads with MiXCR. The repertoire consists of around 530,000 distinct CDR3 sequences, with approximately 12% occurring once and the leading ten covering around 9.6%. This specimen was PBMCs from blood, taken on the day of vaccination. The chain is built from TRBV27 and TRBJ2-3, with 14 bases identical to TRBD2. The sequence derives from a man aged 50-59 years who received an inactivated influenza vaccine. The CDR3 sequence: CASSRRLAGGPDTQYF. The CDR3 DNA follows: TGTGCCAGCAGCCGACGACTAGCGGGAGGGCCAGATACGCAGTATTTT.